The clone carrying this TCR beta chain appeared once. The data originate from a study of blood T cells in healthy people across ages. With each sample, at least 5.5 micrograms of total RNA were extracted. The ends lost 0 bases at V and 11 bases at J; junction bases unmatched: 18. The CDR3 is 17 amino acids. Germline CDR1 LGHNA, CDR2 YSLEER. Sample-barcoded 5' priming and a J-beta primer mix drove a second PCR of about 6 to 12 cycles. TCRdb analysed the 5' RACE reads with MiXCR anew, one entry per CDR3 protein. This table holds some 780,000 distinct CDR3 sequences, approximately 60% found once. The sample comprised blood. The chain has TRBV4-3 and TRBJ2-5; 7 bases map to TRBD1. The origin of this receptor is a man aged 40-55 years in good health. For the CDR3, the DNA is TGCGCCAGCAGCCAAGATTTGAACAGGGGCTTTGAGGATGAGCAGTACTTC. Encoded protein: CASSQDLNRGFEDEQYF.